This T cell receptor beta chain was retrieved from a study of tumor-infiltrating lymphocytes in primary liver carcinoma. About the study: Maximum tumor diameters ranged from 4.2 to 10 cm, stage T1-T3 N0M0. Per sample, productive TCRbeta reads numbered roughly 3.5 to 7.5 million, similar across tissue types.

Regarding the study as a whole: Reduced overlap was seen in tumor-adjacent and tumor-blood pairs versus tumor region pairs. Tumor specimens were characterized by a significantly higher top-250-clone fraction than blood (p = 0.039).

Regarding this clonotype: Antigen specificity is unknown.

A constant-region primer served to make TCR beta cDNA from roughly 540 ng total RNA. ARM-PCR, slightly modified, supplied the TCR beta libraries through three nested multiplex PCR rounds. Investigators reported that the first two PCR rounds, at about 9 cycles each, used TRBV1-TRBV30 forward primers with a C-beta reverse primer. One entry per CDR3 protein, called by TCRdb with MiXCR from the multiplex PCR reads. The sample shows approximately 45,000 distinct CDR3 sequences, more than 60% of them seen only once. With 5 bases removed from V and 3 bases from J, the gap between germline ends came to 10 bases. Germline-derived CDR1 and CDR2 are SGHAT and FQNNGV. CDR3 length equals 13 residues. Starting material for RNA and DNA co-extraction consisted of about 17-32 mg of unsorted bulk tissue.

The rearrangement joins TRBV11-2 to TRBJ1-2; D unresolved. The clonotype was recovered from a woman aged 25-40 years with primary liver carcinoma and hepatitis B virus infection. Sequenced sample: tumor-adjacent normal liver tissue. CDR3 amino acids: CASSPSADYGYTF. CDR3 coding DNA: TGTGCCAGCAGCCCCAGTGCAGACTATGGCTACACCTTC.